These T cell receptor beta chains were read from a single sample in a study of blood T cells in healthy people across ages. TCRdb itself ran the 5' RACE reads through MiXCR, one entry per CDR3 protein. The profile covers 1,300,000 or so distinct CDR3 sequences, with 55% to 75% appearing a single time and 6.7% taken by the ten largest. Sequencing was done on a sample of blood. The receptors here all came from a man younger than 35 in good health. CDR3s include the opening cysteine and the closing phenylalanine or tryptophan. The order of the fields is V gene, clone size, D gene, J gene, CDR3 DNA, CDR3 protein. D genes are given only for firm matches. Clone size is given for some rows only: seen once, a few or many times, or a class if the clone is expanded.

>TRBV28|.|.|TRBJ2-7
TGTGCCAGCAGCCTTACTAGTCTCCACGAGCAGTACTTC
CASSLTSLHEQYF
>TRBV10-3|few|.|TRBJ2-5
TGTGCCATCAGTGAGTCCCTCTACAGGGATTTCCAAGAGACCCAGTACTTC
CAISESLYRDFQETQYF
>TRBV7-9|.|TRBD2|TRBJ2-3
TGTGCCAGCAGTCACAGCGGGGGAATCACAGATACGCAGTATTTT
CASSHSGGITDTQYF
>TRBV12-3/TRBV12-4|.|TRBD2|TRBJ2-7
TGTGCCAGCAGCCGCCGGGACTATGACAATGAGCAGTACTTC
CASSRRDYDNEQYF
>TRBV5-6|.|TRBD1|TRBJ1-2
TGTGCCAGCAGCCTCCCGGGACAGGAAATGAACTATGGCTACACCTTC
CASSLPGQEMNYGYTF
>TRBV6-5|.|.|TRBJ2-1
TGTGCCAGCAGTTACTGTAGAGAATACAATGAGCAGTTCTTC
CASSYCREYNEQFF
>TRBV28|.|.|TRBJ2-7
TGTGCCAGCAGTTTCGTTCTCCGGGATCTTTCCTACGAGCAGTACTTC
CASSFVLRDLSYEQYF
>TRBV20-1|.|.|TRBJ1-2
TGCAGTGCCACGGGGGGCCAAAACTATGGCTACACCTTC
CSATGGQNYGYTF
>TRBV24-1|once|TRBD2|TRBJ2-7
TGTGCCACCAGTGACACGGGGGGCTCCTACGAGCAGTACTTC
CATSDTGGSYEQYF
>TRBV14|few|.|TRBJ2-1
TGTGCCAGCAGCCTACACGGAGGCATCGAGCAGTTCTTC
CASSLHGGIEQFF
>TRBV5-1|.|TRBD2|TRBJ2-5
TGCGCCAGCAGCTCGGGACTACACCAAGAGACCCAGTACTTC
CASSSGLHQETQYF
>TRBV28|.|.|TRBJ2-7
TGTGCCAGCAGTTTCGTTGGGGGCTACGAGCAGTACTTC
CASSFVGGYEQYF
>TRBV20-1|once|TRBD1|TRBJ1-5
TGCAGTGCTAGGGACCGACAGGGGGCGCGGGTAAGCAATCAGCCCCAGCATTTT
CSARDRQGARVSNQPQHF
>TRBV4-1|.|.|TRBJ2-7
TGCGCCAGCAGCCAAGGGTTAGGCCCCGAGCAGTACTTC
CASSQGLGPEQYF
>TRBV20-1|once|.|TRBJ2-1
TGCAGTGCTAGAGATTGGTTAGCGGTCTCCTACAATGAGCAGTTCTTC
CSARDWLAVSYNEQFF
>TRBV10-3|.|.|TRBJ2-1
TGTGCCATCAGTGAGTCTAGGGTTGATGAGCAGTTCTTC
CAISESRVDEQFF
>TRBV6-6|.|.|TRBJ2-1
TGTGCCAGCAGTTACCGGGACGGTTACAATGAGCAGTTCTTC
CASSYRDGYNEQFF
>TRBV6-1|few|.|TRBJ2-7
TGTGCCAGCAGTGAGGCCGACTACTACGAGCAGTACTTC
CASSEADYYEQYF
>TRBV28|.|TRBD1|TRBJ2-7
TGTGCCAGCGTCGGCTATCCGCGGGACAGGGTGAGCTCCTACGAGCAGTACTTC
CASVGYPRDRVSSYEQYF
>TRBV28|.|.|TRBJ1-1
TGTGCCAGCAGTGTGGTCCAGGTCAACACTGAAGCTTTCTTT
CASSVVQVNTEAFF
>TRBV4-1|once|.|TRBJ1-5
TGCGCCAGCAGCCAAGAAACAGGTCTCCATCAGCCCCAGCATTTT
CASSQETGLHQPQHF
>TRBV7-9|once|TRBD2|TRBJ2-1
TGTGCCAGCAGCTTAGGGGGACTAGCGGGTGAGCAGTTCTTC
CASSLGGLAGEQFF
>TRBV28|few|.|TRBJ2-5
TGTGCCAGCAGTTTCGGCCCCCGGCAGGAGACCCAGTACTTC
CASSFGPRQETQYF
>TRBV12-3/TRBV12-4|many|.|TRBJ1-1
TGTGCCAGCAGTCCCGGGGGATTTGGGGGCACTGAAGCTTTCTTT
CASSPGGFGGTEAFF
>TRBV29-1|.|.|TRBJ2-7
TGCAGCGTTGGGAACCGCGAGCAGTACTTC
CSVGNREQYF
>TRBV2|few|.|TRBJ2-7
TGTGCCAGCAATTCCGGTGGCGAGCAGTACTTC
CASNSGGEQYF
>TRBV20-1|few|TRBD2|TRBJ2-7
TGCAGTGCTGAGACTAGCGGGATTTACGAGCAGTACTTC
CSAETSGIYEQYF
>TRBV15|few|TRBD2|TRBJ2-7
TGTGCCACCAGCAGCGGGGGGTTCTCCTACGAGCAGTACTTC
CATSSGGFSYEQYF
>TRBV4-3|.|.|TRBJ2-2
TGCGCCAGCAGCCAGAAAGTATCCGGGGAGCTGTTTTTT
CASSQKVSGELFF
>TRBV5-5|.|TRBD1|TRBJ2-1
TGTGCCAGCAGCTTGGTGGAAGGGGGCAACAATGAGCAGTTCTTC
CASSLVEGGNNEQFF
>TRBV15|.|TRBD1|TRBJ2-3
TGTGCCACCAGCAGAGTTGGGGGACAGGGAACAGATACGCAGTATTTT
CATSRVGGQGTDTQYF
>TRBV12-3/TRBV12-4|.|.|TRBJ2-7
TGTGCCAGCAGAAGAGTTATGTGGGACGAACAGGGAGTGGAAGGCGAGCAGTACTTC
CASRRVMWDEQGVEGEQYF
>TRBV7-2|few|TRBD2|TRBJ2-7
TGTGCCAGCTCGACCGGACAGCGGGAGTACGAGCAGTACTTC
CASSTGQREYEQYF
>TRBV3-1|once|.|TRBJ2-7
TGTGCCAGCAGCCAAGATCCGGGGATTGCCTACGAGCAGTACTTC
CASSQDPGIAYEQYF
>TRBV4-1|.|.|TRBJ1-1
TGCGCCAGCAGCCAAGGCCCCTGGATGAACACTGAAGCTTTCTTT
CASSQGPWMNTEAFF
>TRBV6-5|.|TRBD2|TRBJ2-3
TGTGCCAGCAGTGGGCCGGGACTAGCGGGGGATACGCAGTATTTT
CASSGPGLAGDTQYF
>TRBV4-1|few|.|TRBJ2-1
TGCGCCAGCAGCCAAGAGAACCACGGAGGGGGGCGCGAGCAGTTCTTC
CASSQENHGGGREQFF
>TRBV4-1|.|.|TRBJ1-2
TGCGCCAGCAGCCAACCGGGGGTACGTCGTGGCTACACCTTC
CASSQPGVRRGYTF
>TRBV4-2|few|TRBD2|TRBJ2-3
TGTGCCAGCAGCCAAGTAGGAGCGGGGGGCCTTACAGATACGCAGTATTTT
CASSQVGAGGLTDTQYF
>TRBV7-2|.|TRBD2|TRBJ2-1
TGCGCCAGCAGGAAAACTAGCGGGGGGCCGAATGAGCAGTTCTTC
CASRKTSGGPNEQFF
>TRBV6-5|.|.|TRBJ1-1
TGTGCCAGCAGTTACGGGACACAAATACCGAACACTGAAGCTTTCTTT
CASSYGTQIPNTEAFF
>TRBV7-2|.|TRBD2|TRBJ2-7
TGTGCCAGCAGCTTACTCGCTAGCGGGAACTACGAGCAGTACTTC
CASSLLASGNYEQYF
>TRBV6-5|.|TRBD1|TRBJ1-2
TGTGCCAGCAGTCCGTACGGACAGGGGTATGGCTACACCTTC
CASSPYGQGYGYTF
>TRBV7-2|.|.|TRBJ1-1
TGTGCCAGCAGCTTAGTCCCAGGGACCACTGAAGCTTTCTTT
CASSLVPGTTEAFF
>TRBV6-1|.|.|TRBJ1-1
TGTGCCAGCATTCAACTGAACACTGAAGCTTTCTTT
CASIQLNTEAFF
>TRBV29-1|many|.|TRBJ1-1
TGCAGCGTTGAGGAAGCTTTCTTT
CSVEEAFF
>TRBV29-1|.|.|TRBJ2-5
TGCAGCACGTCCACCCAAGAGACCCAGTACTTC
CSTSTQETQYF
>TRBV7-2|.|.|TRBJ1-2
TGTGCCAGCAGCCCCGAGGGATCTAACTATGACTACACCTTC
CASSPEGSNYDYTF
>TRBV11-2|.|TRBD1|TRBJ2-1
TGTGCCAGCAGCTCCTCCCTAGGGGGCGATGAGCAGTTCTTC
CASSSSLGGDEQFF
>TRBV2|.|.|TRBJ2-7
TGTGCCAGCAGGGGTTCCTACAATGAGCAGTACTTC
CASRGSYNEQYF
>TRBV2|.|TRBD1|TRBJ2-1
TGTGCCAGCAGTAGTCTCAGGGGGCCTGGGGTCGAGCAGTTCTTC
CASSSLRGPGVEQFF
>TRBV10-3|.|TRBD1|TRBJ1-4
TGTGCCATCACCCCGGACAGGGGAAATGAAAAACTGTTTTTT
CAITPDRGNEKLFF
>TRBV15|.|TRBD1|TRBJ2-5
TGTGCCACCAGCAGTCGGTACAGGGGGCGCGGTGAGACCCAGTACTTC
CATSSRYRGRGETQYF
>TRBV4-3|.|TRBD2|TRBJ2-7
TGCGCCAGCAGCCAAGAGTGGCTAGCGGGGGGCCACGAGCAGTACTTC
CASSQEWLAGGHEQYF
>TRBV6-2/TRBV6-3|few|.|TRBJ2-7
TGTGCCACCATAACAGCCTCCGAGCAGTACTTC
CATITASEQYF
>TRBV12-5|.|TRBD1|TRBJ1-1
TGTGCTAGTGGTTTGGTACTGGGGACAGTCGCCTTCACTGAAGCTTTCTTT
CASGLVLGTVAFTEAFF